A selection of T cell receptor beta chains follows, all from one sample in a study of T cell responses to AZD1222 COVID-19 vaccine. Only in-frame clones appear in the TCRdb table, and some are missing; sequencing was by immunoSEQ multiplex PCR. The profile shows 150,000 to 160,000 clones, 90% of them singletons. Specimen: peripheral blood, collected on day 0 of AZD1222 vaccination. The receptors shown here come from an adult in good health. The CDR3 runs from the conserved cysteine through the conserved F or W. The D gene is left open where the match is weak. Size is stated for part of the rows, as once, few or many counts, or as a class when the clone is expanded.

v_gene	len	j_gene	d_gene	abundance	CDR3nt	CDR3aa
TRBV13	14	TRBJ2-7	.	.	TGTGCCAGCAGCAACTCCGGGAATTCCTACGAGCAGTACTTC	CASSNSGNSYEQYF
TRBV5-4	15	TRBJ2-2	TRBD2	.	TGTGCCAGGGGCGCGGGGGGAGCGAACACCGGGGAGCTGTTTTTT	CARGAGGANTGELFF
TRBV5-1	17	TRBJ2-7	.	.	TGCGCCAGCAGCTTGAGGGTGGTGACTAACCAAACCTACGAGCAGTACTTC	CASSLRVVTNQTYEQYF
TRBV9	15	TRBJ1-2	.	.	TGTGCCAGCAGCACTCAGACAGGACTAAACTATGGCTACACCTTC	CASSTQTGLNYGYTF
TRBV27	13	TRBJ2-7	.	.	TGTGCCAGCAGTTTATTCACCCAGGGCGAGCAGTACTTC	CASSLFTQGEQYF
TRBV2	13	TRBJ1-1	.	.	TGTGCCAGCAGTGAAGGGATCTACACTGAAGCTTTCTTT	CASSEGIYTEAFF
TRBV18	14	TRBJ1-1	TRBD1	.	TGTGCCAGCTCACAGGGACAGGGGAACACTGAAGCTTTCTTT	CASSQGQGNTEAFF
TRBV18	14	TRBJ2-2	.	few	TGTGCCAGCTCACCACCGGGCGGAACCGGGGAGCTGTTTTTT	CASSPPGGTGELFF
TRBV29-1	14	TRBJ1-5	.	.	TGCAGCGTTGAACTGGGAGGGGGCAATCAGCCCCAGCATTTT	CSVELGGGNQPQHF
TRBV10-3	16	TRBJ2-3	.	.	TGTGCCATCAGTGAACAACGTTCAGTGGGCCCAGATACGCAGTATTTT	CAISEQRSVGPDTQYF
TRBV6-2/TRBV6-3	15	TRBJ2-3	.	.	TGTGCCAGCAGTTATAGTCTGGGGGGCCTTAGTACGCAGTATTTT	CASSYSLGGLSTQYF
TRBV19	15	TRBJ1-1	TRBD1	.	TGTGCCAGTAGAGGACAGGGGGTGTGGAACACTGAAGCTTTCTTT	CASRGQGVWNTEAFF
TRBV7-5	16	TRBJ1-1	.	.	TGTGCCAGAAGCCGAGTACTGGGACCGTCGAACACTGAAGCTTTCTTT	CARSRVLGPSNTEAFF
TRBV6-1	14	TRBJ1-1	.	.	TGTGCCAGCAGTGAAGATTCATGGGTACACGAAGCTTTCTTT	CASSEDSWVHEAFF
TRBV11-2	14	TRBJ1-2	TRBD1	.	TGTGCCAGCAGCTACACAGGGGGTGCCTATGGCTACACCTTC	CASSYTGGAYGYTF
TRBV9	16	TRBJ1-3	.	once	TGTGCCAGCAGCGTAGGGGTAGGGTCGCTTGGAAACACCATATATTTT	CASSVGVGSLGNTIYF
TRBV29-1	15	TRBJ2-3	TRBD2	.	TGCAGCGTTGATTCTAGCGGGGGTGGCTCCGATACGCAGTATTTT	CSVDSSGGGSDTQYF
TRBV5-6	14	TRBJ1-6	.	.	TGTGCCAGCAAATTCCTCCAAGGGTCTTCACCCCTCCACTTT	CASKFLQGSSPLHF
TRBV6-5	14	TRBJ2-2	.	.	TGTGCCAGCACCGGGACCGGCGGCCTCGGGGAGCTGTTTTTT	CASTGTGGLGELFF
TRBV7-2	17	TRBJ2-1	TRBD2	.	TGTGCCAGCAGCGACCCCCCGTCCAGCGGGGGGTACAATGAGCAGTTCTTC	CASSDPPSSGGYNEQFF
TRBV27	14	TRBJ1-1	.	.	TGTGCCAGCACCGCCGGTGGGTCGGGTACTGAAGCTTTCTTT	CASTAGGSGTEAFF
TRBV5-1	13	TRBJ2-2	.	.	TGCGCCAGCAGGGTCAGGGACACCGGGGAGCTGTTTTTT	CASRVRDTGELFF
TRBV20-1	11	TRBJ1-5	.	.	TGCAGTGCTAGAGCGGGTCAGCCCCAGCATTTT	CSARAGQPQHF
TRBV11-2	16	TRBJ1-3	.	once	TGTGCCAGCAGCTTAGCAGCCGCCCTCTCTGGAAACACCATATATTTT	CASSLAAALSGNTIYF
TRBV7-8	13	TRBJ1-1	.	.	TGTGCCAGCAGCTTTCAGAGGAACACTGAAGCTTTCTTT	CASSFQRNTEAFF
TRBV29-1	9	TRBJ1-2	.	once	TGCAGCGAGGACAGCGGCTACACCTTC	CSEDSGYTF
TRBV18	15	TRBJ1-2	TRBD1	.	TGTGCCAGCTCACCCCCCGGACAGGGAAGAGGTGGCTACACCTTC	CASSPPGQGRGGYTF
TRBV5-1	14	TRBJ1-2	TRBD1	once	TGCGCCAGCAGCTCGGGACAGGGGGCGAGCGGCTACACCTTC	CASSSGQGASGYTF
TRBV12-3/TRBV12-4	13	TRBJ2-4	TRBD2	.	TGTGCCAGCAGTCCGGGCGGGGGACACATTCAGTACTTC	CASSPGGGHIQYF
TRBV5-1	12	TRBJ1-2	.	.	TGCGCCAGCAGCTTGGATACCTATGGCTACACCTTC	CASSLDTYGYTF
TRBV27	16	TRBJ1-1	.	.	TGTGCCAGCAGTCGGGACGGCCGTCCGTCGAACACTGAAGCTTTCTTT	CASSRDGRPSNTEAFF
TRBV4-1	15	TRBJ2-7	TRBD2	.	TGCGCCAGCAGCCTAGGGACTAGCGGCTCGTACGAGCAGTACTTC	CASSLGTSGSYEQYF
TRBV6-5	14	TRBJ2-3	.	.	TGTGCCAGCAGTTACTCGGGGGAGGCAGATACGCAGTATTTT	CASSYSGEADTQYF
TRBV10-3	14	TRBJ1-1	.	.	TGTGCCATCAGTGGCGGGCAGGGGAACACTGAAGCTTTCTTT	CAISGGQGNTEAFF
TRBV27	18	TRBJ1-1	.	.	TGTGCCAGCAGTACCACTGACGACTTAGCGGGTAAAGGGGGTGAAGCTTTCTTT	CASSTTDDLAGKGGEAFF
TRBV5-1	15	TRBJ2-5	.	once	TGCGCCAGCAGCTTGCAAGGGGGTAGACAAGAGACCCAGTACTTC	CASSLQGGRQETQYF
TRBV19	14	TRBJ1-5	.	.	TGTGCCACCCAGGACCGATATAGCAATCAGCCCCAGCATTTT	CATQDRYSNQPQHF
TRBV7-3	15	TRBJ2-2	.	.	TGTGCCAGCAGCAATCAGGGTGGCGGCACCGGGGAGCTGTTTTTT	CASSNQGGGTGELFF